This T cell receptor (beta chain) derives from a study of blood T cell repertoires in COVID-19. Study details: Whether acute or convalescent, the COVID-19 samples came from the United States, Italy and Spain. T cells, B-cell-depleted T cells, or PBMCs supplied cDNA or gDNA.

Study members were between about 18 and 95 years old and lived in some 26 US regions. Participants were placed into cohorts based on the clinical history they reported. Germline V gene sequence: CDR1 MGHDK, CDR2 SYGVNS. The CDR3 spans 17 residues. V was pared by 2 bases and J by 0 bases, with 14 bases between. This table comes from immunoSEQ multiplex PCR, and its TCRdb copy is limited to in-frame clones, with some not included. The profile shows approximately 360,000 clones, approximately 88% of them singletons. What was sequenced was PBMCs or T cells enriched from blood (not recorded which). This chain links TRBV25-1 with TRBJ2-1; D may be TRBD1 (6 bases). This TCR came from a woman in her thirties with acute COVID-19. The CDR3 spells CASSEDVGGNSYNEQFF. The CDR3 nucleotides read TGTGCCAGCAGTGAAGATGTAGGGGGTAACTCCTACAATGAGCAGTTCTTC.